The text below deals with one T cell receptor (beta chain). TCRdb re-called the 5' RACE reads and gives one entry per CDR3 protein, without DNA. Recorded for this sample: some 330,000 distinct CDR3 sequences. This entry is derived from a study of monozygotic twins with inflammatory bowel disease. There are 15 residues in the CDR3. Germline CDR1 and CDR2: LGHNA and YSLEER. V usage is TRBV4-3 and J usage is TRBJ1-5. The specimen was blood. This clonotype was obtained from a human donor with ulcerative colitis or Crohn's disease, or a healthy co-twin of an affected twin (not recorded which). The CDR3 reads CASSACGNSNQPQHF.